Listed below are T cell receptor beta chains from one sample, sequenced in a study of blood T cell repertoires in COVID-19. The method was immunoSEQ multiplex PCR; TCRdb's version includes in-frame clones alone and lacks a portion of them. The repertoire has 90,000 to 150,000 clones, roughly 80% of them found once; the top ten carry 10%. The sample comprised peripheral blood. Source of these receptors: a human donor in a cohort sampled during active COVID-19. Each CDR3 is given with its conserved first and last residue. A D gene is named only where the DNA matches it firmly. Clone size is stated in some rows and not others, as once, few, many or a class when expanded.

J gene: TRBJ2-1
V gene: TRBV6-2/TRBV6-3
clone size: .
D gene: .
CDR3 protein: CASSYGTGFVNEQFF
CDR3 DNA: TGTGCCAGCAGTTACGGCACAGGGTTCGTAAATGAGCAGTTCTTC

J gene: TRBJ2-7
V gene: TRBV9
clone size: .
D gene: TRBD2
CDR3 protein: CASSVETSGYEQYF
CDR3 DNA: TGTGCCAGCAGCGTAGAAACTAGCGGCTACGAGCAGTACTTC

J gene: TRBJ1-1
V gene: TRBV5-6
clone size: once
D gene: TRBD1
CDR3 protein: CASSRPGFEGQGRKAFF
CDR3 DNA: TGTGCCAGCAGCCGCCCGGGGTTTGAGGGACAGGGGAGGAAAGCTTTCTTT

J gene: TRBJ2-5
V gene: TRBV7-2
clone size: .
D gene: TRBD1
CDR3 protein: CASSLVWTGQETQYF
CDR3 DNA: TGTGCCAGCAGCTTAGTTTGGACAGGGCAAGAGACCCAGTACTTC

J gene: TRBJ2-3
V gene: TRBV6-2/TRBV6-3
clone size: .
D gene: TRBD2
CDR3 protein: CASSRPPTSGREDTQYF
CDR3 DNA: TGTGCCAGCAGCCGCCCACCGACTAGCGGGAGGGAAGATACGCAGTATTTT

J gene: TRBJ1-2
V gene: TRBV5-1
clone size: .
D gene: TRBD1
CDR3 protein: CASSSPTGTAYGYTF
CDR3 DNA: TGCGCCAGCAGCTCCCCTACTGGGACAGCCTATGGCTACACCTTC

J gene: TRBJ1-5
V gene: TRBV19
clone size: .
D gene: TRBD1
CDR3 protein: CASSLLVGQGDQPQHF
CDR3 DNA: TGTGCCAGTAGCCTACTCGTTGGACAGGGTGATCAGCCCCAGCATTTT

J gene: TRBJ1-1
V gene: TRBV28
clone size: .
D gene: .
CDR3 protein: CASSRGSHTEAFF
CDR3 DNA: TGTGCCAGCAGTAGGGGGTCCCACACTGAAGCTTTCTTT

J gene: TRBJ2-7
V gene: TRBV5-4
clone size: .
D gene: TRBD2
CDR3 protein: CASSLEFSGSGEQYF
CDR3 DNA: TGTGCCAGCAGCTTGGAGTTTAGCGGGAGCGGGGAGCAGTACTTC

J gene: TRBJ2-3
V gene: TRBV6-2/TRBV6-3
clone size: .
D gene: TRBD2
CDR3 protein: CASSYLAGGPSDTQYF
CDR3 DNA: TGTGCCAGCAGTTACCTGGCGGGAGGGCCATCAGATACGCAGTATTTT

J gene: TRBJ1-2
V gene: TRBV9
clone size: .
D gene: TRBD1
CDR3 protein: CASSDGQGDGYTF
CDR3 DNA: TGTGCCAGCAGCGACGGACAGGGGGATGGCTACACCTTC

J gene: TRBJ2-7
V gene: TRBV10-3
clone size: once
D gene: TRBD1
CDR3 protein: CAISEGQGSEQYF
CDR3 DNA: TGTGCCATCAGTGAAGGACAGGGGAGCGAGCAGTACTTC

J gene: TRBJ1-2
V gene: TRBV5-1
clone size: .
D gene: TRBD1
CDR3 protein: CASSLGDSHYGYTF
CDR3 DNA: TGCGCCAGCAGCTTGGGGGACAGCCACTATGGCTACACCTTC

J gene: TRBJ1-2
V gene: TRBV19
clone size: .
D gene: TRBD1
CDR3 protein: CASSIATGGQGYTF
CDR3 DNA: TGTGCCAGTAGTATAGCAACAGGGGGACAAGGCTACACCTTC

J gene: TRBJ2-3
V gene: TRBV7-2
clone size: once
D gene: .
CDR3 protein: CASSRLGGVADTQYF
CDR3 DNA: TGTGCCAGCAGTCGCCTGGGCGGGGTCGCAGATACGCAGTATTTT

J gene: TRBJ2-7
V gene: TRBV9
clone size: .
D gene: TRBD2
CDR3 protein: CASSEGLAGRGQYF
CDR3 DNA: TGTGCCAGCAGCGAGGGACTAGCGGGCCGCGGGCAGTACTTC

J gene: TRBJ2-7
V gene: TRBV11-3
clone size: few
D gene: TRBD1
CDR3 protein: CASSPYRGSYEQYF
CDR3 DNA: TGTGCCAGCAGCCCATACAGGGGATCCTACGAGCAGTACTTC

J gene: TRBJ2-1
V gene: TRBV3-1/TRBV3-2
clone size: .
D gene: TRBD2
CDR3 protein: CASSQNVAGAYNEQFF
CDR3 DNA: TGTGCCAGCAGCCAAAACGTAGCGGGGGCCTACAATGAGCAGTTCTTC

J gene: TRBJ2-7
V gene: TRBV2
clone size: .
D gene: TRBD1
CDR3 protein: CATTRDRRTYEQYF
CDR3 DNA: TGTGCCACCACCCGGGACAGGAGAACCTACGAGCAGTACTTC

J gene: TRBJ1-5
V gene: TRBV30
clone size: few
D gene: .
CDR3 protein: CAWSPQVGNQPQHF
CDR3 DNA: TGTGCCTGGAGTCCACAGGTCGGTAATCAGCCCCAGCATTTT

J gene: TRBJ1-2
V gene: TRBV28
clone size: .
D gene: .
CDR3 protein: CASSLSGRGYGYTF
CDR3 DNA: TGTGCCAGCAGTTTGTCAGGGAGGGGCTATGGCTACACCTTC

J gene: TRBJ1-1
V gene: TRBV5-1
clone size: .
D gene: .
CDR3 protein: CASSVDRRTEAFF
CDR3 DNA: TGCGCCAGCAGCGTAGACAGGCGCACTGAAGCTTTCTTT

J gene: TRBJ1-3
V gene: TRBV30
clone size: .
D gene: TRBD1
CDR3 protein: CAWATGEGNTIYF
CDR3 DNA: TGTGCCTGGGCGACAGGGGAGGGAAACACCATATATTTT

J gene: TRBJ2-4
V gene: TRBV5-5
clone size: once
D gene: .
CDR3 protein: CASSLSFSGEGIQYF
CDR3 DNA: TGTGCCAGCAGCTTGTCGTTCTCGGGAGAAGGGATTCAGTACTTC

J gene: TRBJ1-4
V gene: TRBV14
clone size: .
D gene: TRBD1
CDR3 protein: CASSQITGGAANEKLFF
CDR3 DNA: TGTGCCAGCAGCCAAATTACAGGGGGCGCAGCTAATGAAAAACTGTTTTTT

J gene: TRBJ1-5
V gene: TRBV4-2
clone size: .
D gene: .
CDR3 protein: CASSPWGGKGSNQPQHF
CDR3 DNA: TGTGCCAGCAGCCCATGGGGGGGCAAGGGGAGCAATCAGCCCCAGCATTTT

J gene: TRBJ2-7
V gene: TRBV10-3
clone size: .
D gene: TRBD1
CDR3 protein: CAISEPGQGIEQYF
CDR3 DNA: TGTGCCATCAGTGAGCCAGGACAGGGGATCGAGCAGTACTTC

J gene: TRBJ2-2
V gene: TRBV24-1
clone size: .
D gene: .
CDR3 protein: CATMKATGELFF
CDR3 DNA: TGTGCCACAATGAAAGCCACCGGGGAGCTGTTTTTT

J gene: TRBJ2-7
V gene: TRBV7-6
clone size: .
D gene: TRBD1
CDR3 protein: CASSPSRDRGVREQYF
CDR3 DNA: TGTGCCAGCAGCCCATCCCGGGACAGGGGAGTTCGGGAGCAGTACTTC

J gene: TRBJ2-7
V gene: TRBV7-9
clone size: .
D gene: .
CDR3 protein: CASSTGQYEQYF
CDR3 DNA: TGTGCCAGCAGCACCGGACAGTACGAGCAGTACTTC

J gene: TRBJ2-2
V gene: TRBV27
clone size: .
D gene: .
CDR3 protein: CASTPLLANTGELFF
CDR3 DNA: TGTGCCAGCACCCCCTTGCTAGCTAACACCGGGGAGCTGTTTTTT

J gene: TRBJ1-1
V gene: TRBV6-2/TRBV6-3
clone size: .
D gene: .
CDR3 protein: CASSDGRNTEAFF
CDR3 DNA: TGTGCCAGCAGCGACGGGAGGAACACTGAAGCTTTCTTT

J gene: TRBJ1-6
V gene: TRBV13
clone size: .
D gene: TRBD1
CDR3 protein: CASSRDRDNSPLHF
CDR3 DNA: TGTGCCAGCAGCCGGGACAGGGATAATTCACCCCTCCACTTT

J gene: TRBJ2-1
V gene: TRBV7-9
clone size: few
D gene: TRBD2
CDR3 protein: CASSATSGAYNEQFF
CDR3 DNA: TGTGCCAGCAGCGCGACTAGCGGGGCTTACAATGAGCAGTTCTTC

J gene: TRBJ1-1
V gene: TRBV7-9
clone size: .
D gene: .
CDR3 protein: CASSLGQGNEAFF
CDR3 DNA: TGTGCCAGCAGCTTAGGCCAGGGGAATGAAGCTTTCTTT

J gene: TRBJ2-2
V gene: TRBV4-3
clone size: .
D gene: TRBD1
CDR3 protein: CASSSSAQGAGELFF
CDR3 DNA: TGCGCCAGCAGCTCAAGCGCACAGGGGGCCGGGGAGCTGTTTTTT

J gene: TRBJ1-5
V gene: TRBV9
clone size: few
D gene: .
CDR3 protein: CASSRQDTNQPQHF
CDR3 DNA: TGTGCCAGCAGCAGGCAGGACACTAATCAGCCCCAGCATTTT

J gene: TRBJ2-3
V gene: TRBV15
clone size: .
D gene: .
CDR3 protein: CATSRDPPDTQYF
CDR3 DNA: TGTGCCACCAGCAGAGACCCTCCCGATACGCAGTATTTT

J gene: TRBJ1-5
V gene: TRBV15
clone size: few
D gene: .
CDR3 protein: CATSRAWKAGDQPQHF
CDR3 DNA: TGTGCCACCAGCAGAGCCTGGAAGGCAGGGGATCAGCCCCAGCATTTT

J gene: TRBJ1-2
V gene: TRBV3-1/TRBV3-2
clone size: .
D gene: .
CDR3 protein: CASSPRGSTDLYGYTF
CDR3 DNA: TGTGCCAGCAGCCCGCGGGGTTCGACGGATCTATATGGCTACACCTTC

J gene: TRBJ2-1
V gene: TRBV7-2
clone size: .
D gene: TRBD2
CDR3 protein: CASRAGGGGPSSYNEQFF
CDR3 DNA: TGTGCCAGCCGCGCGGGGGGCGGGGGCCCGAGCTCCTACAATGAGCAGTTCTTC

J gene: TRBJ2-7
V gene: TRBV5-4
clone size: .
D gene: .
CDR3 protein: CARDSSYEQYF
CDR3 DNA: TGTGCCAGGGACAGCTCCTACGAGCAGTACTTC

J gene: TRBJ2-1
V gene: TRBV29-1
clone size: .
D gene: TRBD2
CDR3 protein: CSVEDLGGTSGTYNEQFF
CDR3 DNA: TGCAGCGTTGAAGATCTTGGGGGGACTAGCGGGACCTACAATGAGCAGTTCTTC

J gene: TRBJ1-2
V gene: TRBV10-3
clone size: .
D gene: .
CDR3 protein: CAISESADTYGYTF
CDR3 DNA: TGTGCCATCAGTGAATCGGCAGACACCTATGGCTACACCTTC

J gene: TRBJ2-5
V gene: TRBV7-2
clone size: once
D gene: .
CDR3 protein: CASSLVGRAIGETQYF
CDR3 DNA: TGTGCCAGCAGCTTAGTAGGCAGGGCAATCGGGGAGACCCAGTACTTC

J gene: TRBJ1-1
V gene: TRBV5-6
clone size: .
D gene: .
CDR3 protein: CASSLMRGVNTEAFF
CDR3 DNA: TGTGCCAGCAGCTTGATGAGAGGAGTGAACACTGAAGCTTTCTTT

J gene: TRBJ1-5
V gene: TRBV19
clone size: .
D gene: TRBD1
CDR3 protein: CASSIGLGGQPQHF
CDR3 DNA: TGTGCCAGTAGTATAGGTTTAGGGGGCCAGCCCCAGCATTTT

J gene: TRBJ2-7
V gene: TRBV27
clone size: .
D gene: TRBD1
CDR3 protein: CASSVGQGPYEQYF
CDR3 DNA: TGTGCCAGCAGTGTGGGACAGGGTCCTTACGAGCAGTACTTC

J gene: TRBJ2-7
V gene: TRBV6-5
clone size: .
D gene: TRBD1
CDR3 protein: CASRRTGDRDEQYF
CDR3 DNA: TGTGCCAGCAGAAGAACAGGGGATCGTGACGAGCAGTACTTC

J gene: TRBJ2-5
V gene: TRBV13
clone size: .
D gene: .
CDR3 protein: CASSFRDSQETQYF
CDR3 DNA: TGTGCCAGCAGCTTCCGGGACTCACAAGAGACCCAGTACTTC

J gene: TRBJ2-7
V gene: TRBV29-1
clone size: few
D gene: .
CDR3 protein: CSVGGQSYEQYF
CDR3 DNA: TGCAGCGTCGGGGGACAGTCCTACGAGCAGTACTTC

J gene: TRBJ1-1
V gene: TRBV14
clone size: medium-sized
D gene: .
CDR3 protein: CASSLAGMNTEAFF
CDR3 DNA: TGTGCCAGCAGCCTGGCGGGGATGAACACTGAAGCTTTCTTT

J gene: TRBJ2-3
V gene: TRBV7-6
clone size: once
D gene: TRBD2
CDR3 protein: CASSKGLGGTDTQYF
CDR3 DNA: TGTGCCAGCAGCAAGGGACTAGGGGGCACAGATACGCAGTATTTT

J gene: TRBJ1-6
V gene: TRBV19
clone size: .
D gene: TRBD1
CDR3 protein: CASSRSYNRGNSPLHF
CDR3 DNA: TGTGCCAGTAGTCGGTCCTATAACAGGGGCAATTCACCCCTCCACTTT

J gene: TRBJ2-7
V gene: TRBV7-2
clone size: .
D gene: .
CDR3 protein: CASTSPEVGYEQYF
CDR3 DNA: TGTGCCAGCACCTCCCCCGAGGTCGGGTACGAGCAGTACTTC

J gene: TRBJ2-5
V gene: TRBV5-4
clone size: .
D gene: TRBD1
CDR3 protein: CASSRGQAQETQYF
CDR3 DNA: TGTGCCAGCAGCCGGGGACAGGCCCAAGAGACCCAGTACTTC

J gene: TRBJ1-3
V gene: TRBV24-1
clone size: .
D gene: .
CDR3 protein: CATSEPTQNSGNTIYF
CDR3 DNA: TGTGCCACCAGTGAGCCGACACAGAACTCTGGAAACACCATATATTTT

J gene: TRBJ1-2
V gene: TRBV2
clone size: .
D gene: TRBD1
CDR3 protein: CASSDRAIAGYTF
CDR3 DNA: TGTGCCAGCTCCGACAGGGCGATTGCTGGCTACACCTTC

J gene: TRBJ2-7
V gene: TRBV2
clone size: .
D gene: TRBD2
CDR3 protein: CASSDREGNPYEQYF
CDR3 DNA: TGTGCCAGCAGTGATCGGGAGGGGAACCCCTACGAGCAGTACTTC